Listed here are 8 T cell receptor beta chains from one sample, sequenced in a study of blood T cells in healthy people across ages. Alongside a J-beta primer mix, a sample-barcoded 5' primer served in a second PCR lasting 7 to 11 cycles. A single record per CDR3 protein comes from TCRdb applying MiXCR to the 5' RACE reads. The sample carries approximately 1.5 million distinct CDR3 sequences, under 55% recorded once. Sample: blood. These TCRs come from a woman aged 18-35 years in good health.

This clonotype turned up a few times. The chain combines TRBV20-1 with TRBJ2-7; 13 nucleotides match TRBD2. The V and J ends lost 6 bases and 3 bases, in that order; junction bases with no gene match: 8. Germline assignment: CDR1 DFQATT and CDR2 SNEGSKA (reference sequence). There are 15 residues in the CDR3. CDR3 loop: CSAYRLAGGRYEQYF. The CDR3, as DNA: TGCAGTGCGTATCGACTAGCGGGGGGCCGCTACGAGCAGTACTTC.

This chain uses TRBV30 with TRBJ2-7; TRBD1 is a possible D gene (7 bases). Germline assignment: CDR1 GTSNPN and CDR2 SVGIG (reference sequence). The CDR3 is 15 residues long. With 0 bases removed from V and 8 bases from J, the gap between germline ends came to 20 bases. The CDR3 region is CAWSVVRGAPSKQYF. As DNA, the CDR3 is TGTGCCTGGAGTGTAGTCAGGGGGGCGCCTAGTAAGCAGTACTTC.

This chain joins TRBV9 and TRBJ1-1, with a weak D call TRBD1 (5 bases). Per germline, CDR1 SGDLS and CDR2 YYNGEE. V shed 2 bases and J shed 5 bases, with 16 bases lying between them. The length of the CDR3 is 15 residues. The CDR3 DNA is TGTGCCAGCAGCGTGGGGTTTGGGGGGGGAACTGAAGCTTTCTTT. As protein: CASSVGFGGGTEAFF.

Worth noting for this clonotype: This may be a read error: a much more frequent sequence differs by one nucleotide. The chain has TRBV4-3 and TRBJ2-7, with a tentative D call TRBD2 (5 bases). The length of the CDR3 is 17 residues. The germline V gene has CDR1 LGHNA and CDR2 YSLEER. The CDR3 is CAGSQNPRGSLSYEQYF. DNA of the CDR3: TGCGCCGGCAGCCAAAATCCCCGCGGGTCTCTCTCCTACGAGCAGTACTTC.

V gene TRBV4-1 combines with J gene TRBJ2-3; a possible D gene is TRBD2 (6 bases). Germline assignment: CDR1 MGHRA and CDR2 YSYEKL. Trimming pared 1 base from V and 6 bases from J, leaving 14 bases between. The CDR3 loop spans 15 amino acids. The CDR3 sequence: CASSQVGLAPDTQYF. As DNA, the CDR3 is TGCGCCAGCAGCCAAGTAGGTCTAGCGCCGGATACGCAGTATTTT.

In DNA form, the CDR3 reads TGTGCCAGCAGCCAATCGGGGCTAGCGGGAGCCTACAATGAGCAGTTCTTC. Translation gives CASSQSGLAGAYNEQFF. The chain uses TRBV16 and TRBJ2-1, with 10 nucleotides matching TRBD2. Germline V gene sequence: CDR1 KGHSY, CDR2 FQNENV. This CDR3 has 17 amino acids. V shed 0 bases and J 2 bases; nucleotides not matched to a gene: 4.

This chain joins TRBV4-1 and TRBJ2-1, with a possible D match to TRBD1 (5 bases). Germline V CDR1 and CDR2: MGHRA, YSYEKL. Between the trimmed V and J ends, which lost 0 bases and 10 bases, there was a span of 16 bases. This CDR3 is 15 amino acids long. The DNA of the CDR3 is TGCGCCAGCAGCCAAGAGTGGTCAGGGCTTAGCGAGCAGTTCTTC. It codes for CASSQEWSGLSEQFF.

J is TRBJ1-2 and V is TRBV7-2, with D uncertain. The CDR3 covers 14 residues. Looked up from germline, CDR1 is SGHTA and CDR2 is FQGNSA. The germline V and J ends were trimmed by 5 bases and 4 bases, with 14 bases remaining between them. DNA for the CDR3: TGTGCCAGCAGCGTAAACTCAGCCACCTATGGCTACACCTTC. Translated: CASSVNSATYGYTF. The variable domain in full, with the rest retrieved from reference TRBV7-2 and TRBJ1-2, is GAGVSQSPSNKVTEKGKDVELRCDPISGHTALYWYRQSLGQGLEFLIYFQGNSAPDKSGLPSDRFSAERTGGSVSTLTIQRTQQEDSAVYLCASSVNSATYGYTFGSGTRLTVV.